In this sample, the clone carrying this T cell receptor beta chain turned up once. Its antigen is as yet unknown. The CDR3 spans 13 residues. Germline-derived CDR1 and CDR2 are GTSNPN and SVGIG (reference sequence). Losses at the gene ends were 3 bases for V and 8 bases for J; bases not matched to a gene: 4. Profiled with immunoSEQ multiplex PCR; TCRdb holds only in-frame clones, not every one. The profile shows around 120,000 clones, about nine tenths of them singletons. This specimen belongs to a study of T cell responses to AZD1222 COVID-19 vaccine. Study-level points and caveats: Donors in the cohort were predominantly white British and more often female, and clonal diversity was possibly underestimated. Researchers report vaccine-associated CD4 TCRs spanning spike, with dominance at 160-218 and 743-854.

The chain carries TRBV30 and TRBJ1-6; 7 bases align to TRBD1. The sample here was peripheral blood, taken on day 0 of AZD1222 vaccination. This receptor was obtained from an adult in good health. CDR3 amino acids: CAWRQGRYSPLHF. CDR3 sequence (DNA): TGTGCCTGGAGACAGGGGAGATATTCACCCCTCCACTTT.